This entry is about one TCR beta chain. The data are from a study of blood T cell repertoires in COVID-19. The wider study: Researchers got acute and convalescent COVID-19 samples from the United States, Italy and Spain. Nucleic acid was either cDNA or gDNA, and it came from T cells, B-cell-depleted T cells, or PBMCs.

Methods used by the authors: Amplification of reference gene primers was used by the study to estimate nucleated cell counts. Profiling relied on immunoSEQ multiplex PCR, and the TCRdb table lists in-frame clones only, not all of them. The V and J calls and clone size were taken over from that table, and D and trimming were inferred from the DNA. Here the sample spans just under 300,000 clones, around 86% being singletons. The clonotype originates from a man between 65 and 85 years old with acute or convalescent COVID-19. Sequenced input: peripheral blood.

DNA for the CDR3: TGTGCCAGCAGCCAAGTAGCGGGTTTCGGCGGGGAGCTGTTTTTT. Its protein is CASSQVAGFGGELFF. The chain has TRBV3-1 (or the pseudogene TRBV3-2) and TRBJ2-2; 7 bases align to TRBD2. Germline CDR1 LGHDT, CDR2 YNNKEL (reference sequence). The V gene end was trimmed by 1 base and the J gene end by 7 bases; junction bases not matched to a gene: 6. This CDR3 is 15 amino acids long.